The 5 T cell receptor beta chains below all came from one sample that was sequenced in a study of blood T cell repertoires in COVID-19. Some clones are missing from TCRdb's copy, which holds only in-frame ones; the method was immunoSEQ multiplex PCR. The sample holds some 270,000 clones, about 80% seen once. Sequencing was performed on peripheral blood. The origin of the receptors is a person aged 65 to 85 with COVID-19, enrolled during active disease.

The rearrangement links TRBV5-1 to TRBJ1-1; maybe TRBD1 (5 bases). Germline CDR1 and CDR2: SGHRS and YFSETQ. The CDR3 has 15 amino acids. Trimming stripped 1 base from V and 0 bases from J, with 10 bases between. The CDR3 DNA follows: TGCGCCAGCAGCTTGTTGGGGACTGTGAACACTGAAGCTTTCTTT. Protein sequence: CASSLLGTVNTEAFF.

The CDR3 here is CASSQPWTGETKTEAFF. The CDR3 DNA follows: TGTGCCAGCAGCCAACCTTGGACGGGGGAGACAAAAACTGAAGCTTTCTTT. This chain connects TRBV7-9 to TRBJ1-1; tentative D call: TRBD1 (5 bases). V was pared by 5 bases and J by 5 bases, with 24 bases between. The CDR3 contains 17 residues. Germline V gene sequence: CDR1 SEHNR, CDR2 FQNEAQ (reference sequence).

V usage is TRBV7-2 and J usage is TRBJ1-3; 9 nucleotides agree with TRBD1. V gave up 5 bases and J gave up 4 bases; unmatched junction bases: 9. The CDR3 totals 16 residues. Germline CDR1 is SGHTA and CDR2 is FQGNSA. CDR3 sequence (DNA): TGTGCCAGCAGCCCCCGCGGGACAGGGTTGGGAAACACCATATATTTT. Protein sequence: CASSPRGTGLGNTIYF.

This chain connects TRBV3-1 (or the pseudogene TRBV3-2) to TRBJ1-2, with a weak D call TRBD1 (5 bases). This CDR3 has 16 amino acids. Germline V gene sequence: CDR1 LGHDT, CDR2 YNNKEL (reference sequence). V lost 4 bases and J lost 8, with 23 bases in between. This chain's CDR3 is CASSREVSDKKSGYTF. The CDR3 nucleotides read TGTGCCAGCAGCCGCGAAGTTTCGGACAAAAAATCCGGCTACACCTTC.

This clone occurred a few times. V gene TRBV2 combines with J gene TRBJ2-2; unclear D gene. Germline V gives CDR1 SNHLY, CDR2 FYNNEI. This CDR3 comprises 15 residues. V was trimmed by 3 bases and J by 7 bases, leaving 15 bases between them. CDR3 nucleotide sequence: TGTGCCAGCAGTGATTGGGCTAAACCTTACGGGGAGCTGTTTTTT. It codes for CASSDWAKPYGELFF.